These T cell receptor beta chains were read from a single sample in a study of blood T cell repertoires in COVID-19. TCRdb's table, derived via immunoSEQ multiplex PCR, lists solely in-frame clones and lacks some. The table lists about 250,000 clones, 75% to 95% of them singletons. The specimen was PBMCs or T cells enriched from blood (not recorded which). Receptors were obtained from a woman between 18 and 29 years old who had recovered from COVID-19. Both conserved end residues are part of each CDR3. Each record gives: V gene, J gene, clone size, D gene, CDR3 protein, CDR3 DNA. D genes are given only for firm matches. Clone size is shown for a subset of rows, as once, few, many or a class of expanded clone.

>TRBV6-4|TRBJ2-2|medium-sized|-
CASSQDGGTGELFF
TGTGCCAGCAGTCAGGACGGGGGCACCGGGGAGCTGTTTTTT
>TRBV19|TRBJ1-2|-|-
CASSAHLTEPNYGYTF
TGTGCCAGTAGTGCCCATCTGACAGAACCGAACTATGGCTACACCTTC
>TRBV7-2|TRBJ2-7|-|-
CASSVPGLAYEQYF
TGTGCCAGCAGCGTGCCAGGGCTTGCATACGAGCAGTACTTC
>TRBV28|TRBJ1-2|-|TRBD1
CASRMTGKGDGYTF
TGTGCCAGCAGGATGACAGGGAAGGGGGATGGCTACACCTTC
>TRBV3-1/TRBV3-2|TRBJ2-7|-|-
CASSLAEGLEQYF
TGTGCCAGCAGCCTAGCGGAGGGGCTCGAGCAGTACTTC
>TRBV6-5|TRBJ1-1|-|TRBD1
CASRADRMNTEAFF
TGTGCCAGCAGAGCGGACAGGATGAACACTGAAGCTTTCTTT
>TRBV7-2|TRBJ2-2|-|TRBD2
CASSSRTSGFTGELFF
TGTGCCAGCAGCTCGAGGACTAGCGGGTTCACCGGGGAGCTGTTTTTT
>TRBV4-1|TRBJ1-5|-|-
CASSQGSRQPQHF
TGCGCCAGCAGCCAAGGGTCGAGACAGCCCCAGCATTTT
>TRBV5-4|TRBJ1-2|-|-
CASSLHGRPTTEKGYTF
TGTGCCAGCAGCTTGCATGGCAGACCAACCACAGAAAAAGGCTACACCTTC
>TRBV19|TRBJ1-2|-|TRBD1
CASSIGQANYGYTF
TGTGCCAGTAGTATCGGACAGGCTAACTATGGCTACACCTTC
>TRBV5-1|TRBJ1-3|once|-
CASSSDSRSGNTIYF
TGCGCCAGCAGCTCGGACAGCCGCTCTGGAAACACCATATATTTT
>TRBV19|TRBJ2-3|-|TRBD2
CASSPRGGGNTDTQYF
TGTGCCAGTAGTCCCCGCGGCGGGGGTAACACAGATACGCAGTATTTT
>TRBV4-1|TRBJ2-1|-|TRBD2
CASRLSSLAGPSSSYNEQFF
TGCGCCAGCAGGCTAAGCTCACTAGCGGGTCCTTCGAGCTCCTACAATGAGCAGTTCTTC
>TRBV2|TRBJ2-2|-|-
CASRGSYNTGELFF
TGTGCCAGCAGGGGCAGTTATAACACCGGGGAGCTGTTTTTT
>TRBV28|TRBJ1-3|-|-
CASSPGGTSGNTIYF
TGTGCCAGCAGTCCCGGGGGGACCTCTGGAAACACCATATATTTT
>TRBV28|TRBJ2-7|-|TRBD1
CASRNPYRGRYEQYF
TGTGCCAGCAGGAATCCCTACAGGGGGCGGTACGAGCAGTACTTC
>TRBV7-9|TRBJ2-1|-|-
CASSLSAIEQFF
TGTGCCAGCAGCTTAAGTGCGATTGAGCAGTTCTTC
>TRBV10-3|TRBJ2-5|-|-
CAISESVGAGETQYF
TGTGCCATCAGTGAGTCGGTGGGGGCAGGGGAGACCCAGTACTTC
>TRBV28|TRBJ1-3|-|-
CASSFPRTSGNTIYF
TGTGCCAGCAGTTTCCCGAGAACCTCTGGAAACACCATATATTTT
>TRBV5-1|TRBJ2-5|-|TRBD2
CASSLELAGEETQYF
TGCGCCAGCAGCTTGGAGTTGGCGGGAGAAGAGACCCAGTACTTC
>TRBV6-1|TRBJ1-2|-|-
CASSEAHQIPNYGYTF
TGTGCCAGCAGTGAAGCGCATCAGATACCTAACTATGGCTACACCTTC
>TRBV5-6|TRBJ1-2|-|TRBD1
CASSASTGADYGYTF
TGTGCCAGCAGCGCCTCGACAGGGGCTGACTATGGCTACACCTTC
>TRBV4-1|TRBJ2-7|-|-
CASSQVVGVGSGEQYF
TGCGCCAGCAGCCAAGTTGTGGGCGTTGGAAGCGGCGAGCAGTACTTC
>TRBV28|TRBJ1-5|-|TRBD1
CASSPGQPNQPQHF
TGTGCCAGCAGTCCGGGACAGCCTAATCAGCCCCAGCATTTT
>TRBV2|TRBJ1-5|once|-
CASSLDSAQPQHF
TGTGCCAGCAGTCTCGACAGTGCTCAGCCCCAGCATTTT
>TRBV6-1|TRBJ2-3|-|TRBD1
CASSEAIGQGSTDTQYF
TGTGCCAGCAGTGAAGCAATCGGACAGGGGAGCACAGATACGCAGTATTTT
>TRBV10-3|TRBJ1-2|-|-
CASLTGTDGYTF
TGTGCCAGTTTAACAGGGACGGATGGCTACACCTTC
>TRBV5-5|TRBJ2-1|-|-
CASGFDEQFF
TGTGCCAGCGGCTTCGATGAGCAGTTCTTC
>TRBV9|TRBJ2-1|-|TRBD2
CASSVGGGGEQFF
TGTGCCAGCAGCGTAGGCGGGGGAGGTGAGCAGTTCTTC
>TRBV4-2|TRBJ2-7|-|-
CASSREDSPISYEQYF
TGTGCCAGCAGCCGAGAGGACAGCCCCATCTCCTACGAGCAGTACTTC
>TRBV29-1|TRBJ2-1|-|TRBD2
CSVDGIGGGGFYNEQFF
TGCAGCGTTGACGGTATCGGAGGCGGGGGGTTCTACAATGAGCAGTTCTTC
>TRBV25-1|TRBJ2-5|-|TRBD1
CASSEGQLLGETQYF
TGTGCCAGCAGTGAGGGACAGCTGCTAGGGGAGACCCAGTACTTC
>TRBV28|TRBJ1-3|-|-
CASSLGSKGVPSRNTIYF
TGTGCCAGCAGTTTGGGGAGTAAGGGAGTACCGAGTAGAAACACCATATATTTT
>TRBV25-1|TRBJ1-2|once|-
CASSPRGLYGYTF
TGTGCCAGCAGCCCCAGGGGCCTCTATGGCTACACCTTC
>TRBV7-9|TRBJ1-1|-|TRBD1
CASSFGQGDYTEAFF
TGTGCCAGCAGCTTCGGACAGGGGGACTACACTGAAGCTTTCTTT
>TRBV4-2|TRBJ2-1|-|TRBD1
CASSQGQGRDEQFF
TGTGCCAGCAGCCAGGGACAGGGAAGGGATGAGCAGTTCTTC
>TRBV28|TRBJ2-7|-|-
CASRTSSSYEQYF
TGTGCCAGCAGAACATCTAGCTCCTACGAGCAGTACTTC
>TRBV28|TRBJ1-2|-|-
CASGGGGLPGPF
TGTGCCAGCGGAGGCGGGGGACTCCCCGGGCCCTTC
>TRBV12-5|TRBJ1-2|-|-
CASGQNRDGYTF
TGTGCTAGTGGCCAGAACAGGGATGGCTACACCTTC
>TRBV10-3|TRBJ1-2|-|-
CAISDGQAKDGYTF
TGTGCCATCAGTGATGGGCAGGCCAAAGATGGCTACACCTTC
>TRBV6-2/TRBV6-3|TRBJ1-5|-|-
CASSYRAGYNQPQHF
TGTGCCAGCAGTTACAGGGCGGGTTACAATCAGCCCCAGCATTTT
>TRBV7-2|TRBJ2-1|-|-
CASSPLTGPYNEQFF
TGTGCCAGCAGCCCACTGACAGGCCCCTACAATGAGCAGTTCTTC
>TRBV7-2|TRBJ2-4|-|-
CASSPVAAKNIQYF
TGTGCCAGCAGCCCCGTGGCAGCCAAAAACATTCAGTACTTC
>TRBV7-7|TRBJ1-1|-|TRBD1
CASSLQTGGAGFAEAFF
TGTGCTAGCAGCTTACAGACAGGGGGCGCGGGGTTTGCTGAAGCTTTCTTT
>TRBV6-5|TRBJ1-1|-|-
CASRETGILLGEAFF
TGTGCCAGCAGGGAGACAGGAATCCTTCTCGGTGAAGCTTTCTTT
>TRBV5-1|TRBJ2-1|-|TRBD2
CASSLAPIESGRPLSSYNEQFF
TGCGCCAGCAGCTTGGCCCCCATCGAGAGCGGGAGACCCCTCAGCTCCTACAATGAGCAGTTCTTC
>TRBV19|TRBJ1-2|-|-
CAAGAYGYTF
TGTGCCGCGGGGGCATATGGCTACACCTTC
>TRBV19|TRBJ1-1|-|-
CASSQTLNTEAFF
TGTGCCAGTAGTCAGACACTGAACACTGAAGCTTTCTTT
>TRBV27|TRBJ2-5|once|TRBD2
CASSRRIAGPQETQYF
TGTGCCAGCAGTCGACGAATAGCGGGGCCTCAAGAGACCCAGTACTTC